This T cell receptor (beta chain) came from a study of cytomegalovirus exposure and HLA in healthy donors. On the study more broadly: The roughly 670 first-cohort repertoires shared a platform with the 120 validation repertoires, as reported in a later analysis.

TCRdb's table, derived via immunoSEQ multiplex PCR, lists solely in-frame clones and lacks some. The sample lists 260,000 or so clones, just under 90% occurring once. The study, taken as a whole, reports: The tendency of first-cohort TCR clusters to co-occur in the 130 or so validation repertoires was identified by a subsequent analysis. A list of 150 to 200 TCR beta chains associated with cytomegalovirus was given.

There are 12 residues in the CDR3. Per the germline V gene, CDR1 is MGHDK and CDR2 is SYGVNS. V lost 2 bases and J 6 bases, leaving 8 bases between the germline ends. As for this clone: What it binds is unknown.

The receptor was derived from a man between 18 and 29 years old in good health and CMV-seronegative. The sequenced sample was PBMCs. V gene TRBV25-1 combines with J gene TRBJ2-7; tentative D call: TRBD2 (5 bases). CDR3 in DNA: TGTGCCAGCAGTGAAGAGGGTACCGAGCAGTACTTC. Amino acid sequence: CASSEEGTEQYF.